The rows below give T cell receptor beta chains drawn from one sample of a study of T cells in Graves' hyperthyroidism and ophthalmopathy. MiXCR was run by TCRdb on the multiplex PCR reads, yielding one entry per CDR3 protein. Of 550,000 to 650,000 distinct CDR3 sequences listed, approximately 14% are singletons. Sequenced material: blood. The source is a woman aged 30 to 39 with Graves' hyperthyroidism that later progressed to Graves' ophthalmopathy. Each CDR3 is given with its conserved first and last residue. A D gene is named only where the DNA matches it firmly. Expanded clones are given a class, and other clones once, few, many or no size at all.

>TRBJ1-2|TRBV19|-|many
CASSQEVGYTF
TGTGCCAGTAGTCAGGAAGTTGGCTACACCTTC
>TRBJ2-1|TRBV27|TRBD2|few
CASSFRLAGAGEQFF
TGTGCCAGCAGTTTCCGACTAGCGGGAGCGGGTGAGCAGTTCTTC
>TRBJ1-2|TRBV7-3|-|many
CASLPREHGYTF
TGTGCCAGCCTCCCCCGAGAACATGGCTACACCTTC
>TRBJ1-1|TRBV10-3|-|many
CAIIARKGENTEAFF
TGTGCCATAATAGCCCGAAAGGGGGAGAACACTGAAGCTTTCTTT
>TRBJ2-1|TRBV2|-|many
CASRVGFASYNEQFF
TGTGCCAGCAGAGTGGGTTTTGCGTCCTACAATGAGCAGTTCTTC
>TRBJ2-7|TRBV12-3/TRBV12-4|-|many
CASSLRRLKYF
TGTGCCAGCAGTTTAAGGCGACTGAAGTACTTC
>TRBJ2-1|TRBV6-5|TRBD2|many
CASSYSRLAPNNEQFF
TGTGCCAGCAGTTACTCCAGACTAGCGCCGAACAATGAGCAGTTCTTC
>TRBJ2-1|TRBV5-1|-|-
CANSLARILASSYNEQFF
TGCGCCAACAGCTTGGCCCGGATACTAGCCAGCTCCTACAATGAGCAGTTCTTC
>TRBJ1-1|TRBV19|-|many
CASSIDPANTEAFF
TGTGCCAGTAGTATAGATCCCGCGAACACTGAAGCTTTCTTT
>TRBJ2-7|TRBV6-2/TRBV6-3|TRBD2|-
CASIPTSGRAPSYYEQYF
TGTGCCAGCATCCCGACTAGCGGGAGGGCCCCCTCCTACTACGAGCAGTACTTC
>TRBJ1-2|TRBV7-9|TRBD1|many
CASSGQGTYGYTF
TGTGCCAGCAGCGGACAGGGGACCTATGGCTACACCTTC
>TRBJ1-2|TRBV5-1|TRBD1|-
CASSWTGQGGGYTF
TGCGCCAGCAGCTGGACGGGACAGGGTGGGGGCTACACCTTC
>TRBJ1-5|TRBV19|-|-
CASAGMSRGTNQPQHF
TGTGCCAGCGCGGGCATGAGCCGGGGGACTAATCAGCCCCAGCATTTT
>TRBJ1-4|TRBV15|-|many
CATSRAPGAPNEKLFF
TGTGCCACCAGCAGAGCGCCAGGGGCACCTAATGAAAAACTGTTTTTT
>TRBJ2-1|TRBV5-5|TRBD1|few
CASSSARGQEQFF
TGTGCCAGCAGCTCGGCGAGGGGGCAAGAGCAGTTCTTC
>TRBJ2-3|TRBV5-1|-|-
CASSFDRSTDAQYF
TGCGCCAGCAGCTTTGACAGGAGCACAGATGCGCAGTATTTT
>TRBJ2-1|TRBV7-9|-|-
CASSLAVWGAGVDEQFF
TGTGCCAGCAGCTTAGCCGTATGGGGGGCGGGAGTGGATGAGCAGTTCTTC
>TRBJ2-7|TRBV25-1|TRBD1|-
CASSVSDRGLYEQYF
TGTGCCAGCAGTGTCTCCGACAGGGGGCTGTACGAGCAGTACTTC
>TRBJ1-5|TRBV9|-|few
CASSWGYSNQPQHF
TGTGCCAGCAGCTGGGGGTATAGCAATCAGCCCCAGCATTTT
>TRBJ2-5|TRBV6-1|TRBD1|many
CASSRQGTQIQETQYF
TGTGCCAGCAGCCGACAGGGGACGCAGATCCAAGAGACCCAGTACTTC
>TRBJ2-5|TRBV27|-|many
CASRDLGETQYF
TGTGCCAGCAGGGACCTCGGGGAGACCCAGTACTTC
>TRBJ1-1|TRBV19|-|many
CASRTQDGGTEAFF
TGTGCCAGTAGGACCCAGGATGGGGGGACTGAAGCTTTCTTT
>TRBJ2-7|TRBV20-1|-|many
CSTRGRSSYEQYF
TGCAGTACCAGAGGGCGGAGCTCCTACGAGCAGTACTTC
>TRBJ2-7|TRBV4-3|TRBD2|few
CASSQDTSDSYEQYF
TGCGCCAGCAGCCAAGATACTAGCGACTCCTACGAGCAGTACTTC
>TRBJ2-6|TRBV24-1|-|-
CATSDFPGETAGANVLTF
TGTGCCACCAGTGATTTTCCAGGGGAAACAGCTGGGGCCAACGTCCTGACTTTC
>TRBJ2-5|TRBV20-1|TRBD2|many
CSAKIIGHQTLGTSGSVQETQYF
TGCAGTGCTAAAATCATCGGACATCAAACATTGGGGACTAGCGGGAGTGTTCAAGAGACCCAGTACTTC
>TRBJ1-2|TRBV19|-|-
CASRGAWTFYGYTF
TGTGCCAGTCGGGGGGCCTGGACCTTTTATGGCTACACCTTC
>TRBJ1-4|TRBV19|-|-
CASSIDFLEVIEEKLFF
TGTGCCAGTAGTATAGATTTCTTGGAAGTAATCGAGGAAAAACTGTTTTTT
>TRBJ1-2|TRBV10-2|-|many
CASSELSGRDYGYTF
TGCGCCAGCAGTGAGTTATCAGGGAGAGACTATGGCTACACCTTC
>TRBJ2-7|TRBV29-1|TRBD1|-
CSVRQGPSYEQYF
TGCAGCGTGCGACAGGGACCATCCTACGAGCAGTACTTC
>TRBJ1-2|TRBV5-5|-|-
CASSWDWTAQWDYGYTF
TGTGCCAGCAGCTGGGATTGGACAGCTCAGTGGGACTATGGCTACACCTTC
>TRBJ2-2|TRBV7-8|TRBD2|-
CASSPTSGRAQIAGELFF
TGTGCCAGCAGCCCAACTAGCGGGAGGGCCCAGATAGCCGGGGAGCTGTTTTTT
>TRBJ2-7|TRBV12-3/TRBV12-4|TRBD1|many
CASSLTGGHEQYF
TGTGCCAGCAGTCTGACAGGGGGTCACGAGCAGTACTTC
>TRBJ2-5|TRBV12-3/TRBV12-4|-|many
CASRIKQTQYF
TGTGCCAGCAGGATCAAGCAGACCCAGTACTTC
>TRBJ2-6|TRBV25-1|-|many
CASSETSGPMGFLSGANVLTF
TGTGCCAGCAGTGAAACTTCGGGCCCCATGGGGTTCCTCTCTGGGGCCAACGTCCTGACTTTC
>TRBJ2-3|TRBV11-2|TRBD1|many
CASSLVWSVRGLTDTQYF
TGTGCCAGCAGCTTAGTCTGGTCGGTCAGGGGGCTCACAGATACGCAGTATTTT
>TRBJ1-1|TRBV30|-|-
CAWSREPERIF
TGTGCCTGGAGCAGGGAACCCGAGAGAATCTTT
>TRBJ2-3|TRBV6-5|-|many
CASSYSGPQTDTQYF
TGTGCCAGCAGTTACTCGGGACCACAAACAGATACGCAGTATTTT
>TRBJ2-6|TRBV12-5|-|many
CASGLVVGAGANVLTF
TGTGCTAGTGGTTTGGTAGTGGGAGCTGGGGCCAACGTCCTGACTTTC
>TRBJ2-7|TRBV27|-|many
CASSRNRFYEQYF
TGTGCCAGCAGCCGAAACAGGTTTTACGAGCAGTACTTC
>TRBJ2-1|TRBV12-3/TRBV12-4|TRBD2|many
CASSFTSGENEQFF
TGTGCCAGCAGTTTCACTAGCGGGGAAAATGAGCAGTTCTTC
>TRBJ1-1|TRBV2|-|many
CASRSQRAFF
TGTGCCAGCAGGTCCCAGCGAGCTTTCTTT